These 5 T cell receptor beta chains share one sample of origin, sequenced in a study of beta chain features in type 1 diabetes. The investigators reverse transcribed all of the isolated RNA, so they sequenced expressed TCRB transcripts. Profiled with immunoSEQ multiplex PCR; TCRdb holds only in-frame clones, not every one. The sample carries hundreds of thousands of clones, about a sixth recorded once. The sequenced sample was naive CD4+ T cells from blood. The source is a man aged 18 to 30 in good health.

This clone was detected a few times. The DNA for the CDR3 is TGTGCCAGCAGTTACGGCAGGGACAGGGGTTACGAGCAGTACTTC. Translated, it gives CASSYGRDRGYEQYF. The chain uses TRBV6-5 and TRBJ2-7; 10 nucleotides agree with TRBD1. Germline CDR1 and CDR2: MNHEY and SVGAGI. The CDR3 spans 15 residues. Germline trimming cut 2 bases from V and 4 bases from J; bases unmatched to any gene: 5.

The table lists this clone with a few counts. This chain links TRBV6-5 with TRBJ2-1; 9 bases are shared with TRBD1. The CDR3 is made up of 15 amino acids. Germline lookup yields CDR1 MNHEY and CDR2 SVGAGI. V was clipped by 6 bases and J by 0 bases; unmatched bases: 3. The CDR3 DNA is TGTGCCAGCAGGGACAGGGGCAGCTCCTACAATGAGCAGTTCTTC. Protein product: CASRDRGSSYNEQFF.

The chain combines TRBV7-7 with TRBJ2-3; D unclear. The CDR3 runs 15 residues. Per germline, CDR1 SSHAT and CDR2 FNYEAQ (reference sequence). V gave up 0 bases and J gave up 3 bases, with 10 bases separating them. CDR3: CASSLAPWGTDTQYF. Written as DNA, the CDR3 is TGTGCCAGCAGCTTAGCCCCCTGGGGTACAGATACGCAGTATTTT.

This clone has a handful of counts. The chain carries TRBV5-1 and TRBJ2-2, with D perhaps TRBD2 (5 bases). The CDR3 length is 16 residues. The V end was cut by 4 bases, the J end by 4 bases, with 17 bases between. The germline V gene encodes CDR1 SGHRS and CDR2 YFSETQ. The CDR3 nucleotides are TGCGCCAGCAGCCTCGGACTCCCAACCCGCACCGGGGAGCTGTTTTTT. Translation: CASSLGLPTRTGELFF. Based on the CDR3 plus reference TRBV5-1 and TRBJ2-2, the full variable domain is KAGVTQTPRYLIKTRGQQVTLSCSPISGHRSVSWYQQTPGQGLQFLFEYFSETQRNKGNFPGRFSGRQFSNSRSEMNVSTLELGDSALYLCASSLGLPTRTGELFFGEGSRLTVL.

The chain uses TRBV6-5 and TRBJ1-2; possible D gene TRBD1, 5 bases. Germline V gives CDR1 MNHEY, CDR2 SVGAGI. The CDR3 is 14 residues long. The ends were cut back, 7 bases at V and 5 bases at J, with 17 bases in the middle. The CDR3 spells CASNRRGARYGYTF. The DNA of the CDR3 is TGTGCCAGCAACCGACGAGGGGCGAGATATGGCTACACCTTC.